What follows is one T cell receptor beta chain and its context. Antigen: not known. This sample is part of a study of cytomegalovirus exposure and HLA in healthy donors. Study-level findings and limits: Sequencing probably produced one cluster of sequence variants that were highly shared. Researchers catalogued over 150 TCR beta chains as cytomegalovirus-associated. Later examination showed HLA-associated TCR beta chains had greater clonal expansion than equally common others.

PCR was performed using 60 Vbeta and 13 Jbeta primers. Methods used by the authors: About 80 million unique TCR beta chains, some 9.9 million of them shared, were counted by a later analysis. Some clones are missing from TCRdb's copy, which holds only in-frame ones; the method was immunoSEQ multiplex PCR. V and J calls and clone size are copied from that table; D and trimming were computed from the DNA. This table holds about 160,000 clones, around 80% found once. The clonotype originates from a woman aged 18-29 years in good health and CMV-seronegative. Sequenced material: PBMCs.

This CDR3 is CASRNRDIVRQPQHF. CDR3 nucleotides: TGTGCCAGCAGGAATCGGGACATCGTTCGTCAGCCCCAGCATTTT. V usage is TRBV28 and J usage is TRBJ1-5; the D gene is possibly TRBD1 (6 bases). This CDR3 spans 15 amino acids. Between the trimmed V and J ends, which lost 6 bases and 6 bases, there was a span of 18 bases. Per the germline V gene, CDR1 is MDHEN and CDR2 is SYDVKM.